One sample yielded the 16 T cell receptor beta chains listed below, sequenced in a study of cytomegalovirus exposure and HLA in healthy donors (dated by TCRdb to 2016 to 2017). Library prep was done by the immunoSEQ multiplex PCR assay. For the multiplex PCR, a mixture combining 60 forward primers for TCR Vbeta segments and 13 reverse primers for TCR Jbeta segments was used. This is the immuneACCESS table as TCRdb keeps it, with only in-frame sequences that have V and J called. A part of the clones is gone; compared with another copy, unresolved V genes explain less than half, and the rest is unexplained. This sample has fewer than 180,000 clones in its table, and 60% to 70% of those were observed once. The ten largest clones represent about 7.1% of the sample. Sequencing used PBMCs. The receptors were gathered from a woman aged 60-75 years in good health and CMV-seropositive.

The chain couples TRBV7-3 to TRBJ2-2, with 13 bases fitting TRBD2. V dropped 1 base and J dropped 6; count of bases not matched to a gene: 5. The CDR3 sequence is 17 residues long. In germline, CDR1 is SGHTA, CDR2 FQGTGA. DNA for the CDR3: TGTGCCAGCAGCTTAAAGGGACTAGCGGGAAATGCCGGGGAGCTGTTTTTT. Amino acids: CASSLKGLAGNAGELFF.

This rearrangement joins TRBV5-8 to TRBJ2-3; D possibly corresponds to TRBD2 (5 bases). Germline V gene lookup returns CDR1 SGHTS and CDR2 YDEGEE. The CDR3 contains 12 residues. V gave up 0 bases and J gave up 12 bases, with 11 bases separating them. The CDR3 bases are TGTGCCAGCAGCTTGGATGGAGGAATACAGTATTTT. Its protein is CASSLDGGIQYF.

The genes are TRBV30 and TRBJ1-1; D is uncertain. Trimming left V 0 bases short and J 0 bases short, with 8 bases between. The CDR3 length is 14 residues. CDR1 and CDR2 (germline): GTSNPN, SVGIG (reference sequence). The CDR3 DNA reads TGTGCCTGGAGTGTCGGCGGAGTGAACACTGAAGCTTTCTTT. This gives the protein CAWSVGGVNTEAFF.

The chain links TRBV5-1 to TRBJ2-7; 7 nucleotides line up with TRBD1. CDR3 size: 15 residues. The V and J ends lost 0 bases and 0 bases, in that order; junction bases with no gene match: 3. From germline, CDR1 is SGHRS and CDR2 YFSETQ. The CDR3 region has the DNA TGCGCCAGCAGCTTGGACGGGACAGTCTCCTACGAGCAGTACTTC. It encodes CASSLDGTVSYEQYF.

The chain carries TRBV10-3 and TRBJ1-2; D call uncertain. CDR3 size: 14 residues. The V end was cut by 6 bases, the J end by 3 bases, with 14 bases between. The germline V gene encodes CDR1 ENHRY and CDR2 SYGVKD. The DNA for the CDR3 is TGTGCCATCAGGGGAGGACGAGGCGACTATGGCTACACCTTC. Protein: CAIRGGRGDYGYTF.

V and J are TRBV5-6 and TRBJ2-3; 11 bases line up with TRBD2. Germline V gene data show CDR1 as SGHDT and CDR2 as YYEEEE. The V segment lost 3 bases and the J segment 12 bases; nucleotides outside the gene matches: 9. The CDR3 totals 14 residues. The CDR3 DNA sequence: TGTGCCAGCAGCTCCCGGGGGACTAGCGGACTCCAGTATTTT. This gives the protein CASSSRGTSGLQYF. Using reference TRBV5-6 and TRBJ2-3 for the parts outside the CDR3, the full variable domain is DAGVTQSPTHLIKTRGQQVTLRCSPKSGHDTVSWYQQALGQGPQFIFQYYEEEERQRGNFPDRFSGHQFPNYSSELNVNALLLGDSALYLCASSSRGTSGLQYFGPGTRLTVL.

This clone was counted between two and nine times. V usage is TRBV28 and J usage is TRBJ2-7, with TRBD1 identical over 9 bases. Germline CDR1 is MDHEN and CDR2 is SYDVKM. This CDR3 is built from 15 residues. The V segment lost 7 bases and the J segment 3 bases; nucleotides outside the gene matches: 10. The CDR3 DNA reads as TGTGCCAGCAAACTGGGGGGACAGGGCTACTACGAGCAGTACTTC. Encoded protein: CASKLGGQGYYEQYF.

The chain has TRBV20-1 and TRBJ2-7; perhaps TRBD2 as D (6 bases). The V end was cut by 6 bases, the J end by 5 bases, with 11 bases between. The germline gives CDR1 DFQATT, CDR2 SNEGSKA (reference sequence). The CDR3 consists of 11 residues. As DNA, the CDR3 is TGCAGTGCGAGGAGGGCCCACGAGCAGTACTTC. Translated, it gives CSARRAHEQYF.

The chain employs TRBV30 and TRBJ1-1; D not certain. The CDR3 contains 15 residues. V was shortened by 4 bases and J by 0 bases, with 15 bases between the two germline ends. Germline CDR1 is GTSNPN and CDR2 is SVGIG (reference sequence). CDR3: CAWIGRSPVNTEAFF. CDR3 DNA sequence: TGTGCCTGGATCGGGAGATCCCCCGTGAACACTGAAGCTTTCTTT. The full variable domain, rest sourced from reference TRBV30 and TRBJ1-1, is SQTIHQWPATLVQPVGSPLSLECTVEGTSNPNLYWYRQAAGRGLQLLFYSVGIGQISSEVPQNLSASRPQDRQFILSSKKLLLSDSGFYLCAWIGRSPVNTEAFFGQGTRLTVV.

The chain employs TRBV7-3 and TRBJ2-1; 8 nucleotides match TRBD2. This CDR3 region has 15 residues. V shed 1 base, J shed 4 bases, and the junction held 3 bases outside the gene matches. Germline values: CDR1 SGHTA, CDR2 FQGTGA. The CDR3 region is CASSLMPSGYNEQFF. As DNA, the CDR3 is TGTGCCAGCAGCTTAATGCCTAGCGGGTACAATGAGCAGTTCTTC.

This chain links TRBV18 with TRBJ2-7; D is unclear. Trimming cost V 3 bases and J 3 bases, with 12 bases left between them. The germline gives CDR1 KGHSH, CDR2 LQKENI. This CDR3 is 14 amino acids long. The CDR3 bases are TGTGCCAGCTCACCTGGAACAGTGAGCTACGAGCAGTACTTC. As protein: CASSPGTVSYEQYF. Full variable domain (rest looked up from reference TRBV18 and TRBJ2-7): NAGVMQNPRHLVRRRGQEARLRCSPMKGHSHVYWYRQLPEEGLKFMVYLQKENIIDESGMPKERFSAEFPKEGPSILRIQQVVRGDSAAYFCASSPGTVSYEQYFGPGTRLTVT.

This clone occurred a few times. The V and J genes are TRBV2 and TRBJ2-7, with D possibly being TRBD2 (7 bases). This CDR3 is 13 amino acids long. Deletions cut 6 bases from V and 2 bases from J, with 11 bases between. The germline V gene encodes CDR1 SNHLY and CDR2 FYNNEI. CDR3: CASRRGTTYEQYF. DNA of the CDR3: TGTGCCAGCAGGCGGGGGACAACCTACGAGCAGTACTTC.

The gene calls are TRBV5-1 and TRBJ2-1; 11 nucleotides align to TRBD2. Germline assignment: CDR1 SGHRS and CDR2 YFSETQ. The CDR3 is 15 amino acids. V trimming: 3 bases; J trimming: 9 bases; junction bases outside the gene matches: 8. The CDR3 bases are TGCGCCAGCAGCTCGACACTAGCGGGAGACGGTGAGCAGTTCTTC. Residues: CASSSTLAGDGEQFF. Full variable domain (missing parts from reference TRBV5-1 and TRBJ2-1): KAGVTQTPRYLIKTRGQQVTLSCSPISGHRSVSWYQQTPGQGLQFLFEYFSETQRNKGNFPGRFSGRQFSNSRSEMNVSTLELGDSALYLCASSSTLAGDGEQFFGPGTRLTVL.

This rearrangement joins TRBV28 to TRBJ2-3; D is unresolved. The CDR3 extends over 16 amino acids. Germline values: CDR1 MDHEN, CDR2 SYDVKM. The ends were cut back, 4 bases at V and 3 bases at J, with 17 bases in the middle. The CDR3 bases are TGTGCCAGCAGTTCTCGGCTAGAGCGAAGTACAGATACGCAGTATTTT. The encoded protein is CASSSRLERSTDTQYF. Full variable domain (rest looked up from reference TRBV28 and TRBJ2-3): DVKVTQSSRYLVKRTGEKVFLECVQDMDHENMFWYRQDPGLGLRLIYFSYDVKMKEKGDIPEGYSVSREKKERFSLILESASTNQTSMYLCASSSRLERSTDTQYFGPGTRLTVL.

V gene TRBV4-3 combines with J gene TRBJ1-6; 8 nucleotides agree with TRBD1. The CDR3 length is 15 residues. V shed 0 bases and J 10 bases; nucleotides not matched to a gene: 5. The V gene's germline CDR1 is LGHNA and CDR2 YSLEER. The CDR3 loop is CASSQDTGGNSPLHF. CDR3 coding DNA: TGCGCCAGCAGCCAAGACACAGGGGGTAACTCACCCCTCCACTTT.

This clone was seen a few times. V and J are TRBV7-2 and TRBJ2-5; 11 positions agree with TRBD1. Losses at the gene ends were 3 bases for V and 5 bases for J; bases not matched to a gene: 5. CDR3 size: 15 residues. CDR1 is SGHTA, CDR2 FQGNSA, per germline. The CDR3: CASSLDRGRPETQYF. Written as DNA, the CDR3 is TGTGCCAGCAGCTTGGACAGGGGGCGCCCGGAGACCCAGTACTTC. Supplemented by reference TRBV7-2 and TRBJ2-5, the full variable domain reads GAGVSQSPSNKVTEKGKDVELRCDPISGHTALYWYRQSLGQGLEFLIYFQGNSAPDKSGLPSDRFSAERTGGSVSTLTIQRTQQEDSAVYLCASSLDRGRPETQYFGPGTRLLVL.